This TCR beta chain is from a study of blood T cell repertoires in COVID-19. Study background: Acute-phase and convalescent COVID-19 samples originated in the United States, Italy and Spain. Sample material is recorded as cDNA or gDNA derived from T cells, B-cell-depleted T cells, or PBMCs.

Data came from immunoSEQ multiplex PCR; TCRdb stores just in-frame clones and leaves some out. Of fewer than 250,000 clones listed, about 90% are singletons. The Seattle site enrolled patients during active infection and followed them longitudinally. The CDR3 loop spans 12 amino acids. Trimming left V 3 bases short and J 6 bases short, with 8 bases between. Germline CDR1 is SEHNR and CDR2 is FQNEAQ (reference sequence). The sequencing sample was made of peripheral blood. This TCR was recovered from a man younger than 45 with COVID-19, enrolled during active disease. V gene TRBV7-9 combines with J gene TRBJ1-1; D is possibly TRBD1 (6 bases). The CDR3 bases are TGTGCCAGCAGCTTCCGACAGGCTGAAGCTTTCTTT. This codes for CASSFRQAEAFF.